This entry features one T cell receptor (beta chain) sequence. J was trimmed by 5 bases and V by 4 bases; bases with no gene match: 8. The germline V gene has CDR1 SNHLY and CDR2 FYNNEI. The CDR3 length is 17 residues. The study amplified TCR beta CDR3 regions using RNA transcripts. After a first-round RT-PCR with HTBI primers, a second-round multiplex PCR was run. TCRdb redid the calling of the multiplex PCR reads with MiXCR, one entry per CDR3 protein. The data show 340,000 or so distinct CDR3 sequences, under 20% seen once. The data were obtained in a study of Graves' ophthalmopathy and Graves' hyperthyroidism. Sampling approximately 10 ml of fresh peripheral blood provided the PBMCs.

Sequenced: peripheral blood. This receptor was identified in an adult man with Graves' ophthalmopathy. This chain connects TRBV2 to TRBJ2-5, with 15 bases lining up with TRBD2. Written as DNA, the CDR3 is TGTGCCAGCAGTGGGACTAGCGGGGGGGCCCCGGGGGAGACCCAGTACTTC. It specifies CASSGTSGGAPGETQYF.